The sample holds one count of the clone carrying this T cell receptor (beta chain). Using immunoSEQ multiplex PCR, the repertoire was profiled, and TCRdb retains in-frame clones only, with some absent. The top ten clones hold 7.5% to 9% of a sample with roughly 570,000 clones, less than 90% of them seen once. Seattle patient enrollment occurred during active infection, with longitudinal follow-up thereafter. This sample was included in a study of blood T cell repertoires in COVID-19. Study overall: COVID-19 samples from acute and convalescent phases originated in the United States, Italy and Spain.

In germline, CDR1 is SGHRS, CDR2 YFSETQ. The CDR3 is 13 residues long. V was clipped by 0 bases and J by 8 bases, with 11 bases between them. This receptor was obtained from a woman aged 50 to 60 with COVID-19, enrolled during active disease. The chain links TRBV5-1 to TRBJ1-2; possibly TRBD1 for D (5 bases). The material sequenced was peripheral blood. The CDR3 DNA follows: TGCGCCAGCAGCTTGGGGGGCGCGGAAGGCTACACCTTC. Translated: CASSLGGAEGYTF.